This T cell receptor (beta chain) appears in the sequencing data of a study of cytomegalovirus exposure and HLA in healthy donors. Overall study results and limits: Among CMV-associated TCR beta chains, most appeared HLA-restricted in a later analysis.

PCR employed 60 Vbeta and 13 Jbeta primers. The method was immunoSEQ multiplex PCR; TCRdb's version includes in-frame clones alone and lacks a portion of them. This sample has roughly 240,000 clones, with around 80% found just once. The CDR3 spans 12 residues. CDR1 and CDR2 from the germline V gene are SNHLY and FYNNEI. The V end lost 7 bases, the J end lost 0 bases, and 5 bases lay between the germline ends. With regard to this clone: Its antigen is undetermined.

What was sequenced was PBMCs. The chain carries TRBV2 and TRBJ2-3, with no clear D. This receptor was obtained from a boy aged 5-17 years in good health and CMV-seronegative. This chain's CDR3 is CASKLSTDTQYF. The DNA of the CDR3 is TGTGCCAGCAAACTGAGCACAGATACGCAGTATTTT.